The text below deals with one T cell receptor (beta chain). Authors' methods: Amplified reference gene primers provided the basis for estimating nucleated cell counts. Libraries were prepared by immunoSEQ multiplex PCR; TCRdb keeps only in-frame clonotypes and omits some of them. The DNA gave D and trimming, while V, J and clone size come from that table. Here the sample spans some 160,000 clones, 79% being singletons. Germline V CDR1 and CDR2: KGHSH, LQKENI. Trimming shortened V by 4 bases and J by 1 base, and 16 bases separated the two germline ends. This CDR3 contains 16 residues. This record belongs to a study of blood T cell repertoires in COVID-19.

The origin of this receptor is a woman in her 70s in a cohort exposed to, infected with or recovered from COVID-19 (not recorded which). V and J are TRBV18 and TRBJ1-1; D possibly corresponds to TRBD1 (5 bases). The sequenced sample was PBMCs or T cells enriched from blood (not recorded which). In DNA, the CDR3 is TGTGCCAGCTCACACCGTGGAATAGGGGAGAACACTGAAGCTTTCTTT. Residues: CASSHRGIGENTEAFF.